These T cell receptor beta chains were read from a single sample in a study of cytomegalovirus exposure and HLA in healthy donors. Libraries were prepared by immunoSEQ multiplex PCR; TCRdb keeps only in-frame clonotypes and omits some of them. Of approximately 150,000 clones listed, around 77% are singletons. Sequencing used PBMCs. The receptors were gathered from a woman aged 60-70 years in good health and CMV-seronegative. Both conserved end residues are trimmed from each CDR3. The D gene is left open where the match is weak.

V	D	CDR3
TRBV27	NA	ASSDQGATGELF
TRBV28	NA	ASSSELGNTQY
TRBV28	NA	ASSLHSPFYTEAF
TRBV11-3	TRBD2	ASSLGRASGGDTGELF
TRBV6-6	NA	ASSHRVVSYNSPLH
TRBV5-5	NA	ASSLDTNYGYT
TRBV7-9	TRBD1	ASSSDRGTEPEQF
TRBV7-3	NA	ASSLGLLSGANVLT
TRBV6-1	NA	ASSRGREKLF
TRBV27	TRBD1	ASMGQGAYEQY
TRBV11-2	TRBD2	ASSLTSGGRKGETQY
TRBV21-1	NA	ASLAGEDEQY
TRBV27	TRBD1	ASSLKGQGSQETQY
TRBV6-1	TRBD2	ASSVTSGSTDTQY
TRBV13	TRBD1	ASSPRTGMNTEAF
TRBV11-2	NA	ASRGQGLSYEQY
TRBV13	NA	ASSPGRRNEKLF
TRBV5-1	NA	ASRPGHRAELPAEQY
TRBV19	TRBD1	ASRDRGRDHGYT
TRBV18	TRBD1	ASSRTGETYGYT
TRBV7-9	TRBD1	ASSRIQRDRVNVGYGYT
TRBV19	TRBD1	ATAPDRGDEQY
TRBV25-1	TRBD1	ASSESNRGRPLH
TRBV12-5	TRBD1	ASGFWTGGRYNEQF
TRBV6-4	TRBD2	ASSETSGGSDEQF
TRBV11-1	NA	ASSWTANYGYT